This T cell receptor beta chain was profiled in a study of regulatory T cells in long-lasting Graves disease. Time point defined: newly diagnosed GD, antithyroid drugs for less than 3 months. PBMCs were the source of the RNA used for TCR sequencing. CDR3 regions were amplified by Arm-PCR using iRepertoire HTBI primers to build TCR beta libraries. Authors' analysis steps: Taken together, the samples had 55 to 65 TRBV and around 14 TRBJ segments identified. TCRdb used MiXCR to reprocess the multiplex PCR reads, holding one entry per CDR3 protein. The V and J calls shown here were made by TCRdb, not taken from the authors' results. The sample yields about 440,000 distinct CDR3 sequences, 15% seen once. This clonotype was counted many times. The antigen remains unidentified. Study-level points and caveats: It was possible that the small sample size reduced accuracy.

Germline CDR1 reads MNHEY; CDR2 reads SVGAGI. V lost 2 bases to trimming and J lost 3 bases, with 8 bases between them. This CDR3 contains 13 residues. The same data also went into a second study, on T cells in Graves' hyperthyroidism and ophthalmopathy. That report adds: Diagnosis rested on symptoms, serum thyroxine and TRAb, thyroid ultrasound, and orbital computed tomography. First-round RT-PCR with HTBI primers amplified the TCR CDR3 region.

This receptor was identified in a woman in her twenties or thirties with Graves disease. The sequencing used peripheral blood mononuclear cells (PBMCs), collected at new diagnosis, from a patient treated with antithyroid drugs. The gene calls are TRBV6-5 and TRBJ2-7; D might be TRBD2 (5 bases). The CDR3 nucleotides are TGTGCCAGCAGTTACGGTAGCGTCTACGAGCAGTACTTC. Translation: CASSYGSVYEQYF.